These T cell receptor beta chains were read from a single sample in a study of OX40 agonist ivuxolimab in advanced cancers. Assay used: immunoSEQ multiplex PCR; TCRdb lists only in-frame clones, some missing. The sample holds under 60,000 clones, approximately 90% seen once. Here the sequenced sample was CD4+ or CD8+ T cells sorted from blood, taken in a trial of the OX40 agonist ivuxolimab. These receptors originate from an adult with an advanced solid tumor such as melanoma, head and neck, liver or kidney cancer. Both conserved end residues are part of each CDR3. The D gene is left open where the match is weak. Not every row has a clone size; where given, it reads once, few, many or a size class.

TRBJ2-2,.,TRBD1,TRBV28,CASSPRDRGHTGELFF,TGTGCCAGCAGCCCAAGGGACAGGGGGCATACCGGGGAGCTGTTTTTT
TRBJ2-5,.,.,TRBV2,CASSEAGLGETQYF,TGTGCCAGCAGTGAAGCAGGGTTGGGGGAGACCCAGTACTTC
TRBJ2-7,.,TRBD2,TRBV7-9,CAGGGAPYEQYF,TGTGCTGGGGGAGGGGCCCCGTACGAGCAGTACTTC
TRBJ2-7,.,.,TRBV7-8,CASSLGPSYEQYF,TGTGCCAGCAGCTTAGGCCCCTCCTACGAGCAGTACTTC
TRBJ1-2,.,.,TRBV7-9,CASSQPSGGYYGYTF,TGTGCCAGCAGCCAACCGTCGGGGGGCTACTATGGCTACACCTTC
TRBJ2-3,.,.,TRBV5-6,CASSLAGDPTQYF,TGTGCCAGCAGCTTGGCCGGGGACCCAACGCAGTATTTT
TRBJ1-3,.,.,TRBV7-8,CASSLVGGSRNTIYF,TGTGCCAGCAGCTTAGTCGGGGGATCCCGAAACACCATATATTTT
TRBJ2-2,.,TRBD1,TRBV7-9,CASSLGGGSGTGELFF,TGTGCCAGCAGCTTAGGAGGGGGCTCGGGCACCGGGGAGCTGTTTTTT
TRBJ2-2,.,.,TRBV4-2,CASSQGLTGELFF,TGTGCCAGCAGCCAAGGCTTGACCGGGGAGCTGTTTTTT
TRBJ2-1,.,TRBD2,TRBV11-2,CASSLDPSGGSYNEQFF,TGTGCCAGCAGCTTAGATCCTAGCGGGGGATCCTACAATGAGCAGTTCTTC
TRBJ2-7,.,.,TRBV5-6,CASSLGQPSYEQYF,TGTGCCAGCAGCTTGGGCCAGCCCTCCTACGAGCAGTACTTC
TRBJ1-1,.,TRBD1,TRBV27,CASSQPTGTGQGSTEAFF,TGTGCCAGCAGTCAGCCGACCGGGACAGGCCAAGGGAGCACTGAAGCTTTCTTT
TRBJ2-7,once,.,TRBV10-3,CAISGSGRDSSYEQYF,TGTGCCATCAGTGGATCCGGTCGCGACAGCTCCTACGAGCAGTACTTC
TRBJ2-7,.,TRBD1,TRBV6-5,CASTMGQGAHEQYF,TGTGCCAGCACTATGGGACAGGGGGCCCACGAGCAGTACTTC
TRBJ1-3,.,.,TRBV19,CASRTSSSGNTIYF,TGTGCCAGTAGGACTTCAAGCTCTGGAAACACCATATATTTT
TRBJ2-7,.,TRBD1,TRBV5-4,CASSYPGQGANEQYF,TGTGCCAGCAGTTATCCGGGACAGGGGGCGAACGAGCAGTACTTC
TRBJ1-1,.,.,TRBV7-6,CASSLAASTEAFF,TGTGCCAGCAGCTTAGCAGCGAGTACTGAAGCTTTCTTT
TRBJ2-7,.,TRBD2,TRBV14,CASSQATSVSEQYF,TGTGCCAGCAGCCAAGCTACTAGCGTCAGCGAGCAGTACTTC
TRBJ2-7,.,.,TRBV29-1,CSVVGGVGAVTYEQYF,TGCAGCGTTGTGGGTGGGGTCGGGGCAGTGACCTACGAGCAGTACTTC
TRBJ2-7,.,TRBD2,TRBV25-1,CASSGYAGLAIDEQYF,TGTGCCAGCAGTGGTTACGCGGGACTAGCTATCGACGAGCAGTACTTC
TRBJ2-3,.,.,TRBV7-9,CASSLGTDTQYF,TGTGCCAGCAGCCTAGGCACAGATACGCAGTATTTT
TRBJ2-1,.,.,TRBV5-1,CASSLRLPNEQFF,TGCGCCAGCAGCCTCCGACTCCCAAATGAGCAGTTCTTC
TRBJ1-1,.,TRBD1,TRBV7-2,CASSLGRGRFLMNTEAFF,TGTGCCAGCAGCTTAGGCAGGGGGCGTTTTCTTATGAACACTGAAGCTTTCTTT
TRBJ2-5,.,TRBD2,TRBV2,CASSDPGGSGGYQETQYF,TGTGCCAGCAGTGACCCGGGAGGTAGCGGGGGGTACCAAGAGACCCAGTACTTC
TRBJ1-1,.,TRBD1,TRBV14,CASSPTGEVTEAFF,TGTGCCAGCAGCCCTACAGGGGAAGTAACTGAAGCTTTCTTT
TRBJ2-5,.,TRBD1,TRBV5-6,CASSGGQGVGETQYF,TGTGCCAGCAGTGGGGGACAGGGGGTAGGGGAGACCCAGTACTTC
TRBJ1-5,.,.,TRBV19,CASSTGTRSNQPQHF,TGTGCCAGTAGCACGGGGACAAGAAGCAATCAGCCCCAGCATTTT
TRBJ1-2,.,.,TRBV9,CASSVADNYGYTF,TGTGCCAGCAGCGTAGCTGACAACTATGGCTACACCTTC
TRBJ2-7,.,.,TRBV7-6,CASSLAGNHEQYF,TGTGCCAGCAGCTTGGCCGGCAACCACGAGCAGTACTTC
TRBJ2-5,.,.,TRBV27,CASKKTLLVAQYF,TGTGCCAGCAAAAAGACCCTCCTGGTTGCCCAGTACTTC
TRBJ1-1,.,.,TRBV7-9,CASSLGAGRDTEAFF,TGTGCCAGCAGCTTAGGGGCAGGGAGGGACACTGAAGCTTTCTTT
TRBJ2-1,.,TRBD1,TRBV11-2,CASSFSLGTGANNEQFF,TGTGCCAGCAGCTTTTCGTTAGGGACAGGGGCTAACAATGAGCAGTTCTTC
TRBJ2-1,.,.,TRBV6-1,CASSGHNEQFF,TGTGCCAGCAGTGGCCACAATGAGCAGTTCTTC